This entry describes one TCR beta chain. The same CDR3 is also encoded by other DNA sequences in this sample. V lost 1 base, J lost 1 base, and 2 bases stayed unmatched. CDR1 is SGHVS, CDR2 FNYEAQ, per germline. CDR3 size: 15 residues. Measured with immunoSEQ multiplex PCR; TCRdb has only the in-frame clones, and not every one. The sample consists of over 45,000 clones, about 86% of them appearing once. The data originate from a study of PD-L1 blockade in urothelial cancer. At the level of the study: Administration of atezolizumab to patients began around 2014, at 1,200 mg intravenously every 3 weeks.

Time point indicated: pretreatment peripheral blood. Sample: PBMCs, taken around atezolizumab (anti-PD-L1) treatment. The source is a man aged 60 to 75 with urothelial cancer. J is TRBJ2-3 and V is TRBV7-6, with 7 nucleotides matching TRBD1. CDR3 bases: TGTGCCAGCAGCTTAGTAGGGGGCGGCACAGATACGCAGTATTTT. It yields the protein CASSLVGGGTDTQYF.